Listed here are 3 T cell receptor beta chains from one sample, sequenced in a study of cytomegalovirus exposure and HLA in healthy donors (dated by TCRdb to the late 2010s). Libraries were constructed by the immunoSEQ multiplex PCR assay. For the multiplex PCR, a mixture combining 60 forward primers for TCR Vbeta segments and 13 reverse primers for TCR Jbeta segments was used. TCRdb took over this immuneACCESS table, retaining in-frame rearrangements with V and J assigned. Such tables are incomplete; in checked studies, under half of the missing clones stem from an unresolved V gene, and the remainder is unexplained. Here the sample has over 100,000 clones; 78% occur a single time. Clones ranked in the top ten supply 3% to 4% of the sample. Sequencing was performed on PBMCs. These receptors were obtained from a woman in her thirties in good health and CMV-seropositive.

Here the CDR3 reads CASQQGPLNNSPLHF. DNA of the CDR3: TGTGCCAGTCAACAGGGGCCGCTAAATAATTCACCCCTCCACTTT. The rearrangement joins TRBV19 to TRBJ1-6; TRBD1 matches at 7 bases. Germline V gene lookup returns CDR1 LNHDA and CDR2 SQIVND (reference sequence). The CDR3 extends over 15 amino acids. After removal of 8 bases from V and 5 bases from J, the junction contained 9 bases not matched to a gene.

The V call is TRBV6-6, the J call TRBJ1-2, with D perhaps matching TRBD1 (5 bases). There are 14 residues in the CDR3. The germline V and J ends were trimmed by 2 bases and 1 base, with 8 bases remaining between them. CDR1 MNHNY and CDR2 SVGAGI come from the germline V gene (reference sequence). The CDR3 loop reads CASSYGQGNYGYTF. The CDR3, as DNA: TGTGCCAGCAGTTACGGTCAGGGTAACTATGGCTACACCTTC.

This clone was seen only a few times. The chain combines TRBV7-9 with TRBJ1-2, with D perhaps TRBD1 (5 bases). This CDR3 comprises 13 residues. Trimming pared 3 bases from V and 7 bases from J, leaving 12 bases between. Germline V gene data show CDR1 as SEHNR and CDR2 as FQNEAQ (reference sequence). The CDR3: CASSFSGDGGYTF. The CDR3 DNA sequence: TGTGCCAGCAGCTTTTCGGGGGATGGTGGCTACACCTTC.